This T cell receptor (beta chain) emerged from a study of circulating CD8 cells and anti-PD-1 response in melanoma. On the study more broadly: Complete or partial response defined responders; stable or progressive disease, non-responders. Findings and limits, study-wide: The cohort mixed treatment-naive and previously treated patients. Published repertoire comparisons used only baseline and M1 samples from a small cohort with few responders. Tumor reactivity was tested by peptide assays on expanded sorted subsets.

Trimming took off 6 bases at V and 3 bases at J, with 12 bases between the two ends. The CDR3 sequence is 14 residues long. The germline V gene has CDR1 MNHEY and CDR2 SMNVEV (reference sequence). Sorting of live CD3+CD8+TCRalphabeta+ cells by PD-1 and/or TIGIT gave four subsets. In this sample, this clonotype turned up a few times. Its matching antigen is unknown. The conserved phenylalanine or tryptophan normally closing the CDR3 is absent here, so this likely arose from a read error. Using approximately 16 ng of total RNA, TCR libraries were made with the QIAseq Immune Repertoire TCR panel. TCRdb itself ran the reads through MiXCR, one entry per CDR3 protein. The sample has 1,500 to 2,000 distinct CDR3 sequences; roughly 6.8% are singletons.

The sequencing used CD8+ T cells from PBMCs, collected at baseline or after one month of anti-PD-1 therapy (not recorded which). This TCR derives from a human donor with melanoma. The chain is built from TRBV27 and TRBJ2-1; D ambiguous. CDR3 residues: CASSDSTYYNEQFS. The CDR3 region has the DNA TGTGCCAGCAGCGATAGCACTTACTACAATGAGCAGTTCTCC.